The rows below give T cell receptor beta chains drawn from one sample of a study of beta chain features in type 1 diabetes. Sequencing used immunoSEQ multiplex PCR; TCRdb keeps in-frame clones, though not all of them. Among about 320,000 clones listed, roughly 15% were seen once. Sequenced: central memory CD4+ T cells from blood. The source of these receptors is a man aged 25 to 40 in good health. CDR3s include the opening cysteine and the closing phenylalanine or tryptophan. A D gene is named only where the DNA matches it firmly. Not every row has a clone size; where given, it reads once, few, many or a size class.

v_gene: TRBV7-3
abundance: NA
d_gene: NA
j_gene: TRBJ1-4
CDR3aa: CASSLDGKGDAAF
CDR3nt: TGTGCCAGCAGCTTAGATGGGAAAGGGGACGCTGCTTTT

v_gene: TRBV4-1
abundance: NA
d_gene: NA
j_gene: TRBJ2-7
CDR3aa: CASSPPPGEQYF
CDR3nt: TGCGCCAGCAGCCCCCCCCCGGGGGAGCAGTACTTC

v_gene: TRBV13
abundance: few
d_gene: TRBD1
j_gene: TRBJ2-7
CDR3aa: CASSHPGTGEQYF
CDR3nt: TGTGCCAGCAGTCACCCCGGGACAGGCGAGCAGTACTTC

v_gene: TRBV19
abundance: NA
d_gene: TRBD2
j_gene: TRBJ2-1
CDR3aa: CASSLSTGGSYNEQFF
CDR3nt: TGTGCCAGTAGTCTCTCTACGGGGGGCTCCTACAATGAGCAGTTCTTC

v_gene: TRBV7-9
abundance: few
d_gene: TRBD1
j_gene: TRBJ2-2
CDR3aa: CASSLPGQGNTGELFF
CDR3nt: TGTGCCAGCAGCTTACCCGGACAGGGAAACACCGGGGAGCTGTTTTTT

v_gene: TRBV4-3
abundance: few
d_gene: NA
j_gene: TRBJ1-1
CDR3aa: CASSQAGAGTEAFF
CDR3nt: TGCGCCAGCAGCCAAGCTGGGGCCGGTACTGAAGCTTTCTTT

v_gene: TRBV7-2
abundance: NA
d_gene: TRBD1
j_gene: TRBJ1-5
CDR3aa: CASSHGTGGSNQPQHF
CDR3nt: TGTGCCAGCAGCCACGGGACAGGAGGTTCCAATCAGCCCCAGCATTTT

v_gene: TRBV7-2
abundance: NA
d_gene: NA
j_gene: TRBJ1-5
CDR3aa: CASSDLGPGAGQPQHF
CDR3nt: TGTGCCAGCAGCGACCTGGGTCCGGGGGCTGGCCAGCCCCAGCATTTT

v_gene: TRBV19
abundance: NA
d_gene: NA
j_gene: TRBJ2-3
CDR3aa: CASRRDTGSDTQYF
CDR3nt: TGTGCCAGTAGGAGAGACACAGGGTCAGATACGCAGTATTTT

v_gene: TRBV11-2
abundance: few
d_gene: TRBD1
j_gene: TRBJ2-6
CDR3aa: CASSATGGAGANVLTF
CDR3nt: TGTGCCAGCAGCGCTACAGGGGGCGCTGGGGCCAACGTCCTGACTTTC

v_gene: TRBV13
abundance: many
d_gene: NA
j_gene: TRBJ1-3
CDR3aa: CASTVSSAGNTIYF
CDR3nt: TGTGCCAGCACCGTAAGTTCTGCTGGAAACACCATATATTTT

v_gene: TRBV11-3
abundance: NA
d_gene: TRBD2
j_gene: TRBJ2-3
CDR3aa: CASSYRTGTSTSDTQYF
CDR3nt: TGTGCCAGCAGCTATCGAACCGGGACTAGCACATCCGATACGCAGTATTTT

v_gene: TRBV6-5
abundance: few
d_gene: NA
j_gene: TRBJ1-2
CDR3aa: CASSSGREGGYTF
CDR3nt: TGTGCCAGCAGTTCGGGACGCGAGGGAGGCTACACCTTC

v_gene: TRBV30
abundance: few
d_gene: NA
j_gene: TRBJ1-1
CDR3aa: CALLADMNTEAFF
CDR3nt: TGTGCCTTACTCGCGGATATGAACACTGAAGCTTTCTTT

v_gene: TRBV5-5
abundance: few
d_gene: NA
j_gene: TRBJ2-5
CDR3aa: CASSLYREQETQYF
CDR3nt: TGTGCCAGCAGCTTGTACAGGGAACAAGAGACCCAGTACTTC

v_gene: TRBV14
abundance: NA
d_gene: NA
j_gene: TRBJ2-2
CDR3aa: CASSARRGELFF
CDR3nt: TGTGCCAGCAGCGCACGGAGGGGGGAGCTGTTTTTT

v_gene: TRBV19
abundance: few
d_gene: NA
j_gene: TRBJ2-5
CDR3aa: CASRRQDQETQYF
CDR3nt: TGTGCCAGTAGACGACAGGATCAAGAGACCCAGTACTTC

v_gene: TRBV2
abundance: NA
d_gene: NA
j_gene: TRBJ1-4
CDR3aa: CASWFGMGEKLFF
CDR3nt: TGTGCCAGCTGGTTCGGGATGGGGGAAAAACTGTTTTTT

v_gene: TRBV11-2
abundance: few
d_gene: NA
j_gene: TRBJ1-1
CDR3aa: CASSLETGLWTEAFF
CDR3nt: TGTGCCAGCAGCTTAGAAACAGGGCTATGGACTGAAGCTTTCTTT

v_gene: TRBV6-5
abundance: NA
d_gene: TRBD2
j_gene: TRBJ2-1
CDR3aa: CASRLAGDNEQFF
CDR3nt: TGTGCCAGCAGACTAGCGGGAGACAATGAGCAGTTCTTC

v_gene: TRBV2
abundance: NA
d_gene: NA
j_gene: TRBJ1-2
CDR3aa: CASSVNSRFGYTF
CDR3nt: TGTGCCAGCAGTGTAAATTCGCGATTTGGCTACACCTTC

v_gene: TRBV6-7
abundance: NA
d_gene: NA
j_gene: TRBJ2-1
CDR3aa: CASPGGGTYNEQFF
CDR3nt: TGTGCCAGCCCCGGTGGAGGCACCTACAATGAGCAGTTCTTC

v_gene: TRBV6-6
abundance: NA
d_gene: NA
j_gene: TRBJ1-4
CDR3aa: CASLGVANEKLFF
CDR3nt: TGTGCCAGCTTGGGGGTAGCTAATGAAAAACTGTTTTTT

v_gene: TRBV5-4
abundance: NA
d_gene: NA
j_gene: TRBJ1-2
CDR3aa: CASSSLTVNYGYTF
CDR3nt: TGTGCCAGCAGCTCCTTGACGGTCAACTATGGCTACACCTTC

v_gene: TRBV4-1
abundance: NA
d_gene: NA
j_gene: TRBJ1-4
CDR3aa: CASSRGDANEKLFF
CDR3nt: TGCGCCAGCAGTCGCGGGGATGCAAATGAAAAACTGTTTTTT

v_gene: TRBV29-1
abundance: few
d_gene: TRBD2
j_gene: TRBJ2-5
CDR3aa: CSVDGGLQETQYF
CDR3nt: TGCAGCGTTGACGGGGGGTTACAAGAGACCCAGTACTTC

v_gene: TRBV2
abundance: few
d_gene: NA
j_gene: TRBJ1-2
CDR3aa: CASSERVSYGYTF
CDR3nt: TGTGCCAGCAGTGAACGGGTTTCCTATGGCTACACCTTC

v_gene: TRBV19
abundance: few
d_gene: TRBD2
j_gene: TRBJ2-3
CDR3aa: CASSIRLAGNTDTQYF
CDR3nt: TGTGCCAGTAGTATCCGCCTAGCGGGGAACACAGATACGCAGTATTTT

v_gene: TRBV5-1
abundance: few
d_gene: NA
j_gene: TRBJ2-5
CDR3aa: CASLPGSRSGVETQYF
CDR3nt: TGCGCCAGTCTCCCAGGGTCTCGATCCGGTGTGGAGACCCAGTACTTC

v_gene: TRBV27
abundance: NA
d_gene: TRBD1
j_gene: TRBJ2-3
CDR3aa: CASSLSRQGGTDTQYF
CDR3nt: TGTGCCAGCAGTCTCTCCCGACAGGGAGGCACAGATACGCAGTATTTT

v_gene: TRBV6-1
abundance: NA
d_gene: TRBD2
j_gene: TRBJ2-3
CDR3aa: CASSGTRGADTQYF
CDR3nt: TGTGCCAGCAGCGGGACTAGAGGAGCAGATACGCAGTATTTT

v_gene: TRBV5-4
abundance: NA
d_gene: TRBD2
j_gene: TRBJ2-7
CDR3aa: CASSLSGGGKHYYEQYF
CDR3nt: TGTGCCAGCAGCCTCTCGGGCGGGGGGAAACACTACTACGAGCAGTACTTC

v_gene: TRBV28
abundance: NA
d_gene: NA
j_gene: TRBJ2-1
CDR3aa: CASTPGAQNNEQFF
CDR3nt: TGTGCCAGCACCCCGGGGGCACAGAACAATGAGCAGTTCTTC

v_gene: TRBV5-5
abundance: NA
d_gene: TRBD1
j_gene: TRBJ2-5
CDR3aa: CASIGTGWETQYF
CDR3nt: TGTGCCAGCATTGGGACAGGATGGGAGACCCAGTACTTC

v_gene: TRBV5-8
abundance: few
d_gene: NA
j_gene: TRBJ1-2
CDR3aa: CASSFRDYGYTF
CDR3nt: TGTGCCAGCAGCTTCAGGGACTATGGCTACACCTTC

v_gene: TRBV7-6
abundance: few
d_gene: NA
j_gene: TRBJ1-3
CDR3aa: CASSHSEGNTIYF
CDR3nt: TGCGCCAGCAGCCACTCGGAAGGAAACACCATATATTTT

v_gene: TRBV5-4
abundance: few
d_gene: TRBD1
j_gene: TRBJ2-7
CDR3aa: CASSEGQGVYEQYF
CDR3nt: TGTGCCAGCAGCGAGGGACAGGGGGTCTACGAGCAGTACTTC

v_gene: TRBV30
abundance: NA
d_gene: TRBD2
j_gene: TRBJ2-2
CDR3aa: CACAGLTNTGELFF
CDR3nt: TGTGCCTGCGCGGGACTAACGAACACCGGGGAGCTGTTTTTT

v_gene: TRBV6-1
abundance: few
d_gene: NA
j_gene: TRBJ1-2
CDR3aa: CASSDKRSGYTF
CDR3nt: TGTGCCAGCAGTGACAAGAGGAGCGGCTACACCTTC

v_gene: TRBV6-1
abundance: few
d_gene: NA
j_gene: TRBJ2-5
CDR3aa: CASRDAGNQETQYF
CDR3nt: TGTGCCAGCAGGGATGCCGGGAATCAAGAGACCCAGTACTTC

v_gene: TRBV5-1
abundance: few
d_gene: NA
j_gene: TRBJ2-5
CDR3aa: CASRTGTEETQYF
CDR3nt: TGCGCCAGCAGAACAGGGACGGAAGAGACCCAGTACTTC

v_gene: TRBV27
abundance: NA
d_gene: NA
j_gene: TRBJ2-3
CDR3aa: CASRPPTSTDTQYF
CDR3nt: TGTGCCAGCAGACCCCCTACTAGCACAGATACGCAGTATTTT

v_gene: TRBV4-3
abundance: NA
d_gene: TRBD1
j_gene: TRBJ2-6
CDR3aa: CASSQDPTGAGANVLTF
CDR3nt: TGCGCCAGCAGCCAAGACCCTACAGGGGCTGGGGCCAACGTCCTGACTTTC

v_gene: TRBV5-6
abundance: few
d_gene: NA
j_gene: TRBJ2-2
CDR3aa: CASSLVDSPGELFF
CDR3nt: TGTGCCAGCAGCTTGGTGGATTCCCCCGGGGAGCTGTTTTTT

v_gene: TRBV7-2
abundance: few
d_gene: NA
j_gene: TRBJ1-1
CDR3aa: CASSLGAASWNTEAFF
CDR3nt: TGTGCCAGCAGCTTAGGCGCTGCCTCATGGAACACTGAAGCTTTCTTT

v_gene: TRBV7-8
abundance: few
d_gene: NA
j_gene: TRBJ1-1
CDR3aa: CASSLRQMNTEAFF
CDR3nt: TGTGCCAGCAGCTTACGGCAGATGAACACTGAAGCTTTCTTT

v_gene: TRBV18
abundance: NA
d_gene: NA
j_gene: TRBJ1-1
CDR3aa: CASSPNKQTEAFF
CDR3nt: TGTGCCAGCTCCCCCAATAAGCAAACTGAAGCTTTCTTT

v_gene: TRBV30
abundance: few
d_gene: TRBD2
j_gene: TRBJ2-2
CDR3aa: CAWRLSLGGGRGGTGELFF
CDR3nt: TGTGCCTGGAGACTTTCTCTGGGTGGCGGGAGAGGCGGCACCGGGGAGCTGTTTTTT

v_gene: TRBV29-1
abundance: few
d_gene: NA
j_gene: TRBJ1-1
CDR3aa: CSGVNTEAFF
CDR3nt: TGCAGCGGTGTGAACACTGAAGCTTTCTTT

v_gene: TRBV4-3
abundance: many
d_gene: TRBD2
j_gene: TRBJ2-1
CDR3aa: CASSGLAGGPGQFF
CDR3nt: TGCGCCAGCAGCGGACTAGCGGGGGGGCCCGGGCAGTTCTTC

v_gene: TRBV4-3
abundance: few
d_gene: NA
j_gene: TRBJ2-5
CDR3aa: CASSQGVLLGDGTQYF
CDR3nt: TGCGCCAGCAGCCAAGGGGTCCTCCTGGGGGACGGGACCCAGTACTTC

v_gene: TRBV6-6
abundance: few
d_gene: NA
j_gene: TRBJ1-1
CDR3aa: CASSLALGGTEAFF
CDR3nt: TGTGCCAGCAGTTTGGCCTTAGGGGGAACTGAAGCTTTCTTT

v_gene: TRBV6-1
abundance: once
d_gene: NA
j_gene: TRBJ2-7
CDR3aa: CAISDPNRAGSYEQYF
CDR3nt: TGTGCCATCAGTGATCCGAACAGGGCAGGGTCCTACGAGCAGTACTTC

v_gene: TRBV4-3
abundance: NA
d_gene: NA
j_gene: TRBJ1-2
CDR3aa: CASSQEAAQGTNYGYTF
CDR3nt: TGCGCCAGCAGCCAAGAGGCAGCCCAAGGCACTAACTATGGCTACACCTTC

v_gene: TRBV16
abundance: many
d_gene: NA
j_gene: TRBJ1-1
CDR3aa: CASGFGREAFF
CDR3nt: TGTGCCAGCGGCTTCGGACGTGAAGCTTTCTTT

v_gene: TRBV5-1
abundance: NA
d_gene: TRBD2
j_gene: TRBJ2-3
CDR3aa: CASSSSGSAGTDTQYF
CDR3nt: TGCGCCAGCAGCTCCAGCGGGAGCGCTGGCACAGATACGCAGTATTTT

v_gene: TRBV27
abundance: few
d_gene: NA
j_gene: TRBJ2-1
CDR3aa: CASSLWLVPNEQFF
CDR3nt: TGTGCCAGCAGTTTGTGGCTAGTCCCCAATGAGCAGTTCTTC

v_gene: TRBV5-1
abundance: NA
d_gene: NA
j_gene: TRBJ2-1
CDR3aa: CASSPALNEQFF
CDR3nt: TGCGCCAGCAGCCCAGCCCTAAATGAGCAGTTCTTC